This note documents a single T cell receptor beta chain sequence. Its antigen remains unidentified. The data belong to a study of T cell responses to AZD1222 COVID-19 vaccine. TCRdb's copy holds only in-frame clones and misses some; the assay was immunoSEQ multiplex PCR. Of about 86,000 clones listed, 88% were seen once; the top ten hold under 6.5%. General study findings and limits: Unmutated variant regions are reportedly targeted by nearly half of spike-specific TCRs. The donor group comprised mostly white British people and more females; the analysis possibly underestimated clonal diversity.

The CDR3 is 16 residues long. Germline CDR1 reads KGHSH; CDR2 reads LQKENI. V lost 3 bases, J lost 6 bases, and 8 bases stayed unmatched. The sequenced sample was peripheral blood, obtained on day 0 of AZD1222 vaccination. The gene calls are TRBV18 and TRBJ2-2; 9 nucleotides align to TRBD1. The clonotype originates from an adult in good health. The CDR3 loop is CASSPTGGIGAGELFF. The DNA of the CDR3 is TGTGCCAGCTCACCCACAGGGGGCATCGGTGCCGGGGAGCTGTTTTTT.